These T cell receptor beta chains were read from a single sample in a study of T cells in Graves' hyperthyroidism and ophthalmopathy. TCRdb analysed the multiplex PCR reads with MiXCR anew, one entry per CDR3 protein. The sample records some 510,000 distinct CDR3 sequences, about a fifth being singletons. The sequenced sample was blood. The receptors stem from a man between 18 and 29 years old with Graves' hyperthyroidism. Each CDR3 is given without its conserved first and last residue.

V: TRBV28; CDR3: ASSFYLRGSNTEAF
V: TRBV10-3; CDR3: AASTSGGLGETQY
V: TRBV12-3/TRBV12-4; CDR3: ASRRQGRGYEQY
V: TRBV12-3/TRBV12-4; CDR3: ASRLRDWGDTQY
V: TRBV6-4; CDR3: ASSEGVVLYGYT
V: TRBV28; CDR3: ASSLTGLPNHEQY
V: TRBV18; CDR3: ASSQQYANSPLH
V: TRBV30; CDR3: AWVLGYEQY
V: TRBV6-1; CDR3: ASSDLGRGQEAF
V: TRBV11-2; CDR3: ASSLVGGGQNYEQY
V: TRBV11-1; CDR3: ASSNTPGTGNPQETQY
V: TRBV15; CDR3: ATGRGIYEQY
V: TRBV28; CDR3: ASRFTKDPGGRYEQY
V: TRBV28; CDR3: ASGGYRGLKDYGYT
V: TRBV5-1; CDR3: ASSLGLARLEQY
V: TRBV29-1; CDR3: SVEDPQGDGYT
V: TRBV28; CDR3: ASRADGGRETQY
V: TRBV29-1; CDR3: SVEGDGTEAF